These T cell receptor beta chains were read from a single sample in a study of blood T cell repertoires in COVID-19. Sequenced by immunoSEQ multiplex PCR; TCRdb stores in-frame clones only, minus some. Counted here are about 190,000 clones, roughly four fifths occurring once; the ten biggest clones make up roughly 14%. Sequenced material: peripheral blood. The receptors come from a man aged 50 or older who had recovered from COVID-19. Both conserved end residues are part of each CDR3. The order of the fields is V gene, J gene, clone size, D gene, CDR3 protein, CDR3 DNA. A D gene is named only where the DNA matches it firmly. A clone size is listed for some rows: how often the clone was seen (once, few, many), or a class if it is expanded.

V gene: TRBV14
J gene: TRBJ2-7
clone size: -
D gene: TRBD2
CDR3 protein: CASSQVGGELAVYEQYF
CDR3 DNA: TGTGCCAGCAGCCAAGTCGGGGGGGAACTAGCGGTCTACGAGCAGTACTTC

V gene: TRBV9
J gene: TRBJ1-1
clone size: -
D gene: -
CDR3 protein: CASSVVSGVREAFF
CDR3 DNA: TGTGCCAGTAGCGTAGTGTCAGGGGTTCGGGAAGCTTTCTTT

V gene: TRBV5-1
J gene: TRBJ1-1
clone size: -
D gene: -
CDR3 protein: CASSFSSGDTEAFF
CDR3 DNA: TGCGCCAGCAGTTTTTCCTCAGGGGATACTGAAGCTTTCTTT

V gene: TRBV7-9
J gene: TRBJ2-7
clone size: -
D gene: TRBD1
CDR3 protein: CASTSRRVGQGATGQGEQYF
CDR3 DNA: TGTGCCAGCACGTCCCGTCGGGTGGGACAGGGGGCGACGGGGCAGGGGGAGCAGTACTTC

V gene: TRBV5-4
J gene: TRBJ2-3
clone size: -
D gene: TRBD2
CDR3 protein: CASSLLGGGFPDTQYF
CDR3 DNA: TGTGCCAGCAGCTTGCTCGGGGGGGGCTTCCCAGATACGCAGTATTTT

V gene: TRBV7-3
J gene: TRBJ2-1
clone size: -
D gene: TRBD2
CDR3 protein: CASSLGTRNEQFF
CDR3 DNA: TGTGCCAGCAGCCTCGGGACTAGGAATGAGCAGTTCTTC

V gene: TRBV6-5
J gene: TRBJ1-6
clone size: few
D gene: TRBD1
CDR3 protein: CAGKRYRGSDSPLHF
CDR3 DNA: TGTGCCGGCAAGCGGTACAGGGGTAGCGATTCACCCCTCCACTTT

V gene: TRBV4-3
J gene: TRBJ2-2
clone size: -
D gene: TRBD1
CDR3 protein: CASSQVPGQSSGELFF
CDR3 DNA: TGCGCCAGCAGCCAAGTACCGGGACAGAGCTCCGGGGAGCTGTTTTTT

V gene: TRBV27
J gene: TRBJ2-7
clone size: once
D gene: TRBD2
CDR3 protein: CASRRSGSSYEQYF
CDR3 DNA: TGTGCCAGCAGACGAAGCGGGAGCTCCTACGAGCAGTACTTC

V gene: TRBV30
J gene: TRBJ1-2
clone size: -
D gene: -
CDR3 protein: CAWTPGQGIYYTF
CDR3 DNA: TGTGCCTGGACCCCGGGACAAGGAATTTACTACACCTTC

V gene: TRBV2
J gene: TRBJ2-6
clone size: -
D gene: -
CDR3 protein: CASSPNLRTGANVLTF
CDR3 DNA: TGTGCCAGCAGTCCAAATCTGAGGACTGGGGCCAACGTCCTGACTTTC

V gene: TRBV30
J gene: TRBJ2-7
clone size: -
D gene: TRBD2
CDR3 protein: CAWSVGLAGLYEQYF
CDR3 DNA: TGTGCCTGGAGTGTGGGGCTAGCGGGATTATACGAGCAGTACTTC

V gene: TRBV7-2
J gene: TRBJ2-7
clone size: few
D gene: -
CDR3 protein: CASSSKSGTYTYEQYF
CDR3 DNA: TGTGCCAGCAGCTCAAAGTCCGGGACATACACCTACGAGCAGTACTTC

V gene: TRBV9
J gene: TRBJ2-7
clone size: -
D gene: TRBD1
CDR3 protein: CASSVGAGGNEQYF
CDR3 DNA: TGTGCCAGCAGCGTAGGGGCAGGGGGCAACGAGCAGTACTTC

V gene: TRBV30
J gene: TRBJ2-5
clone size: -
D gene: TRBD2
CDR3 protein: CAWSVLSGRPQETQYF
CDR3 DNA: TGTGCCTGGAGTGTACTCAGCGGGAGGCCGCAAGAGACCCAGTACTTC

V gene: TRBV28
J gene: TRBJ1-2
clone size: -
D gene: TRBD1
CDR3 protein: CASRLDPGQIVNTF
CDR3 DNA: TGTGCCAGCAGACTCGACCCGGGACAGATCGTAAACACCTTC

V gene: TRBV27
J gene: TRBJ2-1
clone size: -
D gene: TRBD2
CDR3 protein: CASSPPHTSGIGNEQFF
CDR3 DNA: TGTGCCAGCAGTCCACCCCACACTAGCGGGATAGGGAATGAGCAGTTCTTC

V gene: TRBV3-1/TRBV3-2
J gene: TRBJ2-5
clone size: -
D gene: TRBD2
CDR3 protein: CASSATPGSGTETQYF
CDR3 DNA: TGTGCCAGCAGCGCTACCCCCGGTAGCGGGACGGAGACCCAGTACTTC

V gene: TRBV5-4
J gene: TRBJ2-1
clone size: -
D gene: TRBD2
CDR3 protein: CASSLGGLAGVEQFF
CDR3 DNA: TGTGCCAGCAGCTTGGGGGGACTAGCGGGAGTTGAGCAGTTCTTC

V gene: TRBV6-5
J gene: TRBJ2-1
clone size: few
D gene: -
CDR3 protein: CASSYSGISGNHEQFF
CDR3 DNA: TGTGCCAGCAGTTACTCTGGTATCTCCGGGAATCATGAGCAGTTCTTC

V gene: TRBV3-1/TRBV3-2
J gene: TRBJ1-4
clone size: -
D gene: TRBD1
CDR3 protein: CASSQRLTGNEKLFF
CDR3 DNA: TGTGCCAGCAGCCAACGGCTGACAGGGAATGAAAAACTGTTTTTT

V gene: TRBV7-3
J gene: TRBJ1-1
clone size: -
D gene: TRBD1
CDR3 protein: CASSFSGTGRTEAFF
CDR3 DNA: TGTGCCAGCAGCTTCTCGGGGACAGGGAGGACTGAAGCTTTCTTT

V gene: TRBV19
J gene: TRBJ2-3
clone size: -
D gene: TRBD1
CDR3 protein: CASSTHRQGSTDTQYF
CDR3 DNA: TGTGCCAGTAGTACTCACAGACAGGGAAGTACAGATACGCAGTATTTT

V gene: TRBV4-3
J gene: TRBJ2-7
clone size: -
D gene: TRBD2
CDR3 protein: CASSQDFSSGFYEQYF
CDR3 DNA: TGCGCCAGCAGCCAAGATTTTTCTAGCGGGTTCTACGAGCAGTACTTC

V gene: TRBV5-1
J gene: TRBJ1-5
clone size: -
D gene: -
CDR3 protein: CASRSQINQPQHF
CDR3 DNA: TGCGCCAGCAGGTCACAGATCAATCAGCCCCAGCATTTT

V gene: TRBV7-2
J gene: TRBJ2-3
clone size: -
D gene: -
CDR3 protein: CASSSKGFPADTQYF
CDR3 DNA: TGTGCCAGCAGCTCGAAGGGGTTCCCCGCAGATACGCAGTATTTT

V gene: TRBV18
J gene: TRBJ1-5
clone size: -
D gene: TRBD1
CDR3 protein: CASSASTGDSNQPQHF
CDR3 DNA: TGTGCCAGCTCAGCATCGACAGGGGATAGCAATCAGCCCCAGCATTTT

V gene: TRBV10-1
J gene: TRBJ1-3
clone size: -
D gene: -
CDR3 protein: CASSSGSGNTIYF
CDR3 DNA: TGCGCCAGCAGTTCAGGCTCTGGAAACACCATATATTTT

V gene: TRBV2
J gene: TRBJ1-2
clone size: -
D gene: TRBD1
CDR3 protein: CASSNRGLGDYGYTF
CDR3 DNA: TGTGCCAGCAGCAACAGGGGGCTAGGTGACTATGGCTACACCTTC

V gene: TRBV5-6
J gene: TRBJ1-1
clone size: -
D gene: -
CDR3 protein: CASSFDTINTEAFF
CDR3 DNA: TGTGCCAGCAGCTTTGACACGATTAACACTGAAGCTTTCTTT

V gene: TRBV7-6
J gene: TRBJ2-1
clone size: -
D gene: TRBD2
CDR3 protein: CASSLSGSYNEQFF
CDR3 DNA: TGTGCCAGCAGCTTAAGCGGGAGTTACAATGAGCAGTTCTTC

V gene: TRBV10-1
J gene: TRBJ1-1
clone size: -
D gene: -
CDR3 protein: CASSQGATEAFF
CDR3 DNA: TGCGCCAGCAGTCAGGGTGCCACTGAAGCTTTCTTT

V gene: TRBV21-1
J gene: TRBJ2-7
clone size: -
D gene: -
CDR3 protein: CASSKPRRLAGEGYEQYF
CDR3 DNA: TGTGCCAGCAGCAAGCCAAGACGACTAGCGGGAGAAGGCTACGAGCAGTACTTC

V gene: TRBV7-9
J gene: TRBJ1-2
clone size: -
D gene: -
CDR3 protein: CASSLNRVDGYTF
CDR3 DNA: TGTGCCAGCAGCTTAAACAGGGTGGATGGCTACACCTTC

V gene: TRBV19
J gene: TRBJ2-1
clone size: -
D gene: TRBD1
CDR3 protein: CASSPGQGSGNEQFF
CDR3 DNA: TGTGCCAGTAGTCCTGGACAGGGATCCGGCAATGAGCAGTTCTTC

V gene: TRBV19
J gene: TRBJ2-1
clone size: -
D gene: TRBD1
CDR3 protein: CATSLLDREYNEQFF
CDR3 DNA: TGTGCCACTTCACTCCTGGACAGGGAGTACAATGAGCAGTTCTTC

V gene: TRBV6-5
J gene: TRBJ1-3
clone size: few
D gene: -
CDR3 protein: CASGGSSGNTIYF
CDR3 DNA: TGTGCCAGCGGCGGCTCCTCTGGAAACACCATATATTTT

V gene: TRBV6-5
J gene: TRBJ1-1
clone size: once
D gene: -
CDR3 protein: CASSSAGSVAEAFF
CDR3 DNA: TGTGCCAGCAGTAGCGCAGGGTCAGTGGCTGAAGCTTTCTTT

V gene: TRBV29-1
J gene: TRBJ2-1
clone size: -
D gene: TRBD1
CDR3 protein: CSVGSRQGPYNEQFF
CDR3 DNA: TGCAGCGTTGGATCCAGACAGGGACCCTACAATGAGCAGTTCTTC

V gene: TRBV24-1
J gene: TRBJ2-3
clone size: -
D gene: -
CDR3 protein: CATSDLGVDGDTQYF
CDR3 DNA: TGTGCCACCAGTGATCTAGGGGTAGACGGAGATACGCAGTATTTT

V gene: TRBV4-1
J gene: TRBJ2-7
clone size: -
D gene: -
CDR3 protein: CASSQGLPFGDSIYEQYF
CDR3 DNA: TGCGCCAGCAGCCAAGGGCTACCGTTTGGGGACTCGATTTACGAGCAGTACTTC

V gene: TRBV9
J gene: TRBJ2-3
clone size: -
D gene: -
CDR3 protein: CASSVRRGSSTDTQYF
CDR3 DNA: TGTGCCAGCAGCGTACGTCGGGGGTCTAGCACAGATACGCAGTATTTT

V gene: TRBV15
J gene: TRBJ2-7
clone size: -
D gene: TRBD1
CDR3 protein: CATSRGTGGYEQYF
CDR3 DNA: TGTGCCACCAGCAGAGGGACAGGGGGCTACGAGCAGTACTTC

V gene: TRBV19
J gene: TRBJ2-3
clone size: -
D gene: TRBD2
CDR3 protein: CASSTQLSGRRDTDTQYF
CDR3 DNA: TGTGCCAGTAGTACCCAGCTTAGCGGGAGGAGGGACACAGATACGCAGTATTTT

V gene: TRBV3-1/TRBV3-2
J gene: TRBJ2-7
clone size: -
D gene: TRBD1
CDR3 protein: CASSHTTGVGEQYF
CDR3 DNA: TGTGCCAGCAGCCATACGACAGGGGTGGGCGAGCAGTACTTC

V gene: TRBV5-1
J gene: TRBJ2-2
clone size: -
D gene: -
CDR3 protein: CASSLDGRTGGELFF
CDR3 DNA: TGCGCCAGCAGCTTGGACGGGAGAACAGGCGGGGAGCTGTTTTTT

V gene: TRBV7-3
J gene: TRBJ2-7
clone size: -
D gene: TRBD1
CDR3 protein: CASSSYRGEQYF
CDR3 DNA: TGTGCCAGCAGCTCGTACAGGGGCGAGCAGTACTTC

V gene: TRBV11-2
J gene: TRBJ1-6
clone size: once
D gene: -
CDR3 protein: CASSLEWGGNSPLHF
CDR3 DNA: TGTGCCAGCAGCTTAGAATGGGGCGGAAATTCACCCCTCCACTTT

V gene: TRBV5-8
J gene: TRBJ2-3
clone size: -
D gene: TRBD2
CDR3 protein: CASSLGLAVSTDTQYF
CDR3 DNA: TGTGCCAGCAGCCTTGGACTAGCAGTAAGCACAGATACGCAGTATTTT

V gene: TRBV2
J gene: TRBJ2-7
clone size: -
D gene: -
CDR3 protein: CASSTPLPEGGPTSRSYEQYF
CDR3 DNA: TGTGCCAGCAGCACCCCTCTTCCGGAGGGGGGACCGACTAGCCGATCCTACGAGCAGTACTTC

V gene: TRBV30
J gene: TRBJ2-1
clone size: -
D gene: TRBD2
CDR3 protein: CAWRTSGMGYEQFF
CDR3 DNA: TGTGCCTGGAGAACTAGCGGGATGGGGTATGAGCAGTTCTTC

V gene: TRBV7-2
J gene: TRBJ2-7
clone size: -
D gene: -
CDR3 protein: CASSLMELSRGYEQYF
CDR3 DNA: TGTGCCAGCAGCTTAATGGAGTTATCTCGGGGATACGAGCAGTACTTC

V gene: TRBV15
J gene: TRBJ2-6
clone size: -
D gene: -
CDR3 protein: CATSSGDRPSGANVLTF
CDR3 DNA: TGTGCCACCAGCAGTGGAGACAGGCCGTCTGGGGCCAACGTCCTGACTTTC

V gene: TRBV6-6
J gene: TRBJ2-5
clone size: -
D gene: TRBD2
CDR3 protein: CASRGGTSGNQETQYF
CDR3 DNA: TGTGCCAGCAGGGGTGGGACTAGCGGGAACCAAGAGACCCAGTACTTC

V gene: TRBV19
J gene: TRBJ1-5
clone size: once
D gene: -
CDR3 protein: CASSIRGIQPQHF
CDR3 DNA: TGTGCCAGTAGTATTAGAGGTATTCAGCCCCAGCATTTT